This TCR beta chain was retrieved from a study of T cells in Graves' hyperthyroidism and ophthalmopathy. General study findings and limits: Blood also carried most thyroid clonotypes expanded above 0.001. Prediction of ophthalmopathy progression came a median 6.5 months pre-onset.

No ophthalmopathy progression within 18 months constituted stable Graves' hyperthyroidism. Hyperthyroidism, newly diagnosed and lasting under 2 months, affected patients aged 18 to 65. In its sample, this clonotype was seen many times. Its specificity is not known. RNA transcripts yielded amplified TCR beta CDR3 regions. HTBI primers were the set used in a first-round RT-PCR of the TCR CDR3. TCRdb re-called the multiplex PCR reads with MiXCR, one entry per CDR3 protein. The data contain roughly 200,000 distinct CDR3 sequences, roughly 18% of them singletons. Germline V gene sequence: CDR1 MDHEN, CDR2 SYDVKM. There are 16 residues in the CDR3. Trimming took off 2 bases at V and 7 bases at J, with 20 bases between the two ends.

This TCR was recovered from a middle-aged man with Graves' hyperthyroidism. Sample: blood. The gene calls are TRBV28 and TRBJ1-2; TRBD1 might be the D (5 bases). The CDR3 reads CASSLGGRFFGGGYTF. CDR3 coding DNA: TGTGCCAGCAGTTTAGGGGGACGCTTTTTTGGAGGTGGCTACACCTTC.